This TCR beta chain was captured in a study of T cells after yellow fever vaccination. Study observations and caveats: Re-detected after boosting: most primary clones, more than 95% of CD4 and about 85% of CD8. Few clonotypes appeared in both CD4 and CD8 compartments.

Making TCR cDNA involved 5'RACE template switching, which added UMIs and a universal primer site. A single record per CDR3 protein comes from TCRdb applying MiXCR to the 5' RACE reads. The sample records around 310,000 distinct CDR3 sequences, 8.7% being singletons. This clonotype came up a few times. Antigen: not known. Specimen: PBMCs, collected on the day of the first yellow fever vaccination. The sequence came from a man aged 18 to 30 who received the YFV17D yellow fever vaccine.

The CDR3 DNA reads TGCAGTGCTACCGACCTAGCGGGGGTGGAGACCCAGTACTTC. Its translation is CSATDLAGVETQYF. This chain uses TRBV20-1 with TRBJ2-5; 10 positions agree with TRBD2. Trimming cost V 4 bases and J 5 bases; bases outside gene matches: 7. Germline CDR1 DFQATT, CDR2 SNEGSKA (reference sequence). This CDR3 is 14 amino acids long.